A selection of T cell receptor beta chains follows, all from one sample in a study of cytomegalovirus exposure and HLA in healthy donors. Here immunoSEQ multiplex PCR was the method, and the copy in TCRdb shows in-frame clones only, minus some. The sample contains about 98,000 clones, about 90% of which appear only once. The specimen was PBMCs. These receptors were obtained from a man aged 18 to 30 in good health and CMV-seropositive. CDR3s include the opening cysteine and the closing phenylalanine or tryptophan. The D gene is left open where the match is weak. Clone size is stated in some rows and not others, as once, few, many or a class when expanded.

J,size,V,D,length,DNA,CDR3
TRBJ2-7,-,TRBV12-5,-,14,TGTGCTAGTGGTTTGCCCTTCTCCTCCTACGAGCAGTACTTC,CASGLPFSSYEQYF
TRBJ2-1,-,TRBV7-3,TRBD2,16,TGTGCCAGCAGCGCCCTGGGACTAGCGGGGAGGGGTGAGCAGTTCTTC,CASSALGLAGRGEQFF
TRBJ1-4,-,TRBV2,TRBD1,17,TGTGCCAGCAGCTACACCAGAGGGACAGGGGGGTCCGAAAAACTGTTTTTT,CASSYTRGTGGSEKLFF
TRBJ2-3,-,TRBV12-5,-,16,TGTGCTAGTGGTCCACAACGTCGGGCAGGGATAGATACGCAGTATTTT,CASGPQRRAGIDTQYF
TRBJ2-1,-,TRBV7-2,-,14,TGTGCCAGCAGCTTAGCGCACAGTAGGAATGAGCAGTTCTTC,CASSLAHSRNEQFF
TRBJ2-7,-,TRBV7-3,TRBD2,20,TGTGCCAGCAGCCCACACCCACGCGGCCTAGCGGGAGGTGACAACTACGAGCAGTACTTC,CASSPHPRGLAGGDNYEQYF
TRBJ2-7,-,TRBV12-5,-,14,TGTGCTAGTGGGCCCACGTTTGAGGCCGACGAGCAGTACTTC,CASGPTFEADEQYF
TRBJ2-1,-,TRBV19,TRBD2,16,TGTGCCAGTAGGACACAAGCGGGAGGGCCAGACAATGAGCAGTTCTTC,CASRTQAGGPDNEQFF
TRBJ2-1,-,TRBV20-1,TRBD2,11,TGCAGTGCTAGCGCTCGGGGGGTTTGGTTCTTC,CSASARGVWFF
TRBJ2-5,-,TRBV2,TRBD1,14,TGTGCCAGCACTGGGACAGGGGTTAAAGAGACCCAGTACTTC,CASTGTGVKETQYF
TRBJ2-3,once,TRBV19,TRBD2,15,TGTGCCAGTAGTACAACTAGCGGGGGAACAGATACGCAGTATTTT,CASSTTSGGTDTQYF
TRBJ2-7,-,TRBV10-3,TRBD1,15,TGTGCCATCAGTGTCACGGGACAGGCGTCCTACGAGCAGTACTTC,CAISVTGQASYEQYF
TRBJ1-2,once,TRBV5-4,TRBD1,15,TGTGCCAGCAGCTTAAGGACAGGGGTTAACTATGGCTACACCTTC,CASSLRTGVNYGYTF
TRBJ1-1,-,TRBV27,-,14,TGTGCCAGCAGCCACAAACAGGGCAACACTGAAGCTTTCTTT,CASSHKQGNTEAFF
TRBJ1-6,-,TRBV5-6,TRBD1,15,TGTGCCAGCAGCACCGGGACAGGGGTTTATTCACCCCTCCACTTT,CASSTGTGVYSPLHF
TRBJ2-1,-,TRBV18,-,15,TGTGCCAGCTCACCACCGATTGGGCAGCCCAATGAGCAGTTCTTC,CASSPPIGQPNEQFF
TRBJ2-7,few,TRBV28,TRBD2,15,TGTGCCAGCAGGGACTCGGGGGGGAGCTCCTACGAGCAGTACTTC,CASRDSGGSSYEQYF
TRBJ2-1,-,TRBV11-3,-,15,TGTGCCAGCAGCTTTTCCCCCACAATTGACAATGAGCAGTTCTTC,CASSFSPTIDNEQFF
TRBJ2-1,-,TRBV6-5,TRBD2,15,TGTGCCAGCAGTGCCTCGACTAGCGGGTACAATGAGCAGTTCTTC,CASSASTSGYNEQFF
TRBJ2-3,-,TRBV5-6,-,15,TGTGCCAGCAGCTTGGCCGTAGGGGCTCCCGATACGCAGTATTTT,CASSLAVGAPDTQYF
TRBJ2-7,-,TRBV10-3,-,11,TGTGCCATCAGTGGAGGAATTGAGCAGTACTTC,CAISGGIEQYF
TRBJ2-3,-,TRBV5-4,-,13,TGTGCCAGCAGGACACGGGGTGGGGATACGCAGTATTTT,CASRTRGGDTQYF
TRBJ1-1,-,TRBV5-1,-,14,TGCGCCAGCAGCCAGTTGGGGGCGAACACTGAAGCTTTCTTT,CASSQLGANTEAFF
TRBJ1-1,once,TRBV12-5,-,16,TGTGCTAGTGGTTTCTTTCAGGGTGTTGGGGACACTGAAGCTTTCTTT,CASGFFQGVGDTEAFF
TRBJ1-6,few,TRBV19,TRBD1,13,TGTGCCAGTAGTGGGACAGGGGAATCACCCCTCCACTTT,CASSGTGESPLHF
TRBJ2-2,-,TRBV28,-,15,TGTGCCAGCAGTTTAAGACAGGATGGCACCGGGGAGCTGTTTTTT,CASSLRQDGTGELFF
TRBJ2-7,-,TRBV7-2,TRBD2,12,TGTGCCAGCAGCCGGGGACTACACGAGCAGTACTTC,CASSRGLHEQYF
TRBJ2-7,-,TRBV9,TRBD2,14,TGTGCCAGCAGCGTAGGGGGGGGTACCCACGAGCAGTACTTC,CASSVGGGTHEQYF
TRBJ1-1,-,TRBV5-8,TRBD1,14,TGTGCCAGCAGCGGGAACAGGGGGATCACTGAAGCTTTCTTT,CASSGNRGITEAFF
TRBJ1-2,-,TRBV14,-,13,TGTGCCAGCAGCCAAATAAGGGAGGGTGGCTACACCTTC,CASSQIREGGYTF
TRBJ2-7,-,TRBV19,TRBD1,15,TGTGCCAGTAGTATAGTTACAGGGGTCGCCTACGAGCAGTACTTC,CASSIVTGVAYEQYF
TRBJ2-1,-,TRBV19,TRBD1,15,TGTGCCAGTAGTATCCGGACAGGGGGTTACAATGAGCAGTTCTTC,CASSIRTGGYNEQFF
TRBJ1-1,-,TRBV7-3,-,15,TGTGCCAGCAGCTTAAATCCGGGAATGAACACTGAAGCTTTCTTT,CASSLNPGMNTEAFF
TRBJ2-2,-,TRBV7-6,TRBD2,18,TGTGCCAGCAGCCCCGGGAGCGGGGTATGGAGGGACACCGGGGAGCTGTTTTTT,CASSPGSGVWRDTGELFF
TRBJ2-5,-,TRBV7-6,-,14,TGTGCCAGCAGCTTAGTAACAGAACAAGAGACCCAGTACTTC,CASSLVTEQETQYF
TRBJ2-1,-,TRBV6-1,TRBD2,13,TGTGCCACCCGGACTAGCGGGGGCAATGAGCAGTTCTTC,CATRTSGGNEQFF
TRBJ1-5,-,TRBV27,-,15,TGTGCCAGCAGTTTATCCGGACAAAACAATCAGCCCCAGCATTTT,CASSLSGQNNQPQHF
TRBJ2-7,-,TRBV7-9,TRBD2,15,TGTGCCAGCAGCGGCTATAGCGGGAGAAGGAACGAGCAGTACTTC,CASSGYSGRRNEQYF
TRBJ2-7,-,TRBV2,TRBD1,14,TGTGCCAGCGGTAAGGACAGGGCGGGCGACGAGCAGTACTTC,CASGKDRAGDEQYF
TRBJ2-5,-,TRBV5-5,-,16,TGTGCCAGCAGCTTGTGGCAGGAATTGTACCAAGAGACCCAGTACTTC,CASSLWQELYQETQYF
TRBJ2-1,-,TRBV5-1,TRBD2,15,TGCGCCAGCAGCATCAGCGGGACCTCCTACAATGAGCAGTTCTTC,CASSISGTSYNEQFF
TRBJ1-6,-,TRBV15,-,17,TGTGCCACCAGCAGAGATACTATAAGCTCCTATAATTCACCCCTCCACTTT,CATSRDTISSYNSPLHF
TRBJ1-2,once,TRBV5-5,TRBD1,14,TGTGCCAGCAGCTCCGAAGGACAGGGCCTCATTGACACCTTC,CASSSEGQGLIDTF
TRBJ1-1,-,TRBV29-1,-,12,TGCAGCGTCGATACAGGGAAGACTGAAGCTTTCTTT,CSVDTGKTEAFF
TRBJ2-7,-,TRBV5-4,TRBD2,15,TGTGCCAGCAGCTTGGATCCGGGGGGGCCGAATGAGCAGTACTTC,CASSLDPGGPNEQYF
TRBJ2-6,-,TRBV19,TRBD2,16,TGTGCCAGTAGGACCCCTAGCGGGACCGGGGCCAACGTCCTGACTTTC,CASRTPSGTGANVLTF
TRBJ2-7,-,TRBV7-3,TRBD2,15,TGTGCCAGCAGCTCCAGTGGGGTTGCGGGGGGCGAGCAGTACTTC,CASSSSGVAGGEQYF
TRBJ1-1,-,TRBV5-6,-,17,TGTGCCAGCAGCGGCCTGGCGGGGGGCGCGGTGGAGACTGAAGCTTTCTTT,CASSGLAGGAVETEAFF
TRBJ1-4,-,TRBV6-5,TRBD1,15,TGTGCCAGCAGTCGGACTCAGGGGGCTTATGAAAAACTGTTTTTT,CASSRTQGAYEKLFF
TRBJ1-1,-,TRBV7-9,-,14,TGTGCCAGCAGCTTAGGGGGGCTAAGCACTGAAGCTTTCTTT,CASSLGGLSTEAFF
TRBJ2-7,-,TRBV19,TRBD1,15,TGTGCCAGTAGTATGCCCGGGACAGGGCGCTACGAGCAGTACTTC,CASSMPGTGRYEQYF
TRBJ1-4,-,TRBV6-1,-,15,TGTGCCAGCAGTGTTATAAATGCCCGGGGGGAAAAACTGTTTTTT,CASSVINARGEKLFF
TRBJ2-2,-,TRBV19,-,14,TGTGCCAGTATCGGGACTCCGAACACTGGGGAGCTGTTTTTT,CASIGTPNTGELFF
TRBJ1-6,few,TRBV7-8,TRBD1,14,TGTGCCAGCAGCCCAGACAGGGTCAATTCACCCCTCCACTTT,CASSPDRVNSPLHF
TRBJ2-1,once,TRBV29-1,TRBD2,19,TGCAGCGTTGATTGCACGGCTAGCGGACCTACCGGGCCATACAATGAGCAGTTCTTC,CSVDCTASGPTGPYNEQFF
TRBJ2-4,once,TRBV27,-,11,TGTGCCAGCAGCTCTCGAGACATTCAGTACTTC,CASSSRDIQYF
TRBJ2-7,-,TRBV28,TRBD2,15,TGTGCCAGCAGTTACCTAGCGGGAGGCGCCTACGAGCAGTACTTC,CASSYLAGGAYEQYF
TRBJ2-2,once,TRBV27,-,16,TGTGCCAGCAGTTTATTGGGCAGGGGTCCCACCGGGGAGCTGTTTTTT,CASSLLGRGPTGELFF
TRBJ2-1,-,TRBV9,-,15,TGTGCCAGCAGCGTAGGTATGAGCTCCTACAATGAGCAGTTCTTC,CASSVGMSSYNEQFF